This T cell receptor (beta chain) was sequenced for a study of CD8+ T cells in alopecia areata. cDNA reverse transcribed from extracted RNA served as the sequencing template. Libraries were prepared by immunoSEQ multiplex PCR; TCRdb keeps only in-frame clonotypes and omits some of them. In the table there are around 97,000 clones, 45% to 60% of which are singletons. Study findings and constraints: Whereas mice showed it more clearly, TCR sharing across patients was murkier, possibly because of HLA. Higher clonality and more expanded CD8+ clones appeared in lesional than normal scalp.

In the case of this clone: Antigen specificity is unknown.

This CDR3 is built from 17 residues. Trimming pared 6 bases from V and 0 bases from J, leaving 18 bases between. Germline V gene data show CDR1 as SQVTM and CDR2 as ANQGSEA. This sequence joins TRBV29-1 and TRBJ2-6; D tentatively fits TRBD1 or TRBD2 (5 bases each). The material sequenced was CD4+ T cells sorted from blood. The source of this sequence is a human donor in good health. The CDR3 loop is CSVAGALFSSGANVLTF. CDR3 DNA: TGCAGCGTGGCCGGGGCCCTCTTCAGCTCTGGGGCCAACGTCCTGACTTTC.